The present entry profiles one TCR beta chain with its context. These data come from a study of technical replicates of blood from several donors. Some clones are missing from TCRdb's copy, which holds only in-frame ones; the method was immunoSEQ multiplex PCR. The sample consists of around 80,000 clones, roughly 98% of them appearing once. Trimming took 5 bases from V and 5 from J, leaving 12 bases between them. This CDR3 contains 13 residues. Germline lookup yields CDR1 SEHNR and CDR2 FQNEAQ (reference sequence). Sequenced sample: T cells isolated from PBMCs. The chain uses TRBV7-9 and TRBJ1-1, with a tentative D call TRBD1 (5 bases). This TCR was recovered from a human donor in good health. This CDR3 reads CASSLNRGTEAFF. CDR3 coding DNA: TGTGCCAGCAGCCTTAACCGGGGGACTGAAGCTTTCTTT.